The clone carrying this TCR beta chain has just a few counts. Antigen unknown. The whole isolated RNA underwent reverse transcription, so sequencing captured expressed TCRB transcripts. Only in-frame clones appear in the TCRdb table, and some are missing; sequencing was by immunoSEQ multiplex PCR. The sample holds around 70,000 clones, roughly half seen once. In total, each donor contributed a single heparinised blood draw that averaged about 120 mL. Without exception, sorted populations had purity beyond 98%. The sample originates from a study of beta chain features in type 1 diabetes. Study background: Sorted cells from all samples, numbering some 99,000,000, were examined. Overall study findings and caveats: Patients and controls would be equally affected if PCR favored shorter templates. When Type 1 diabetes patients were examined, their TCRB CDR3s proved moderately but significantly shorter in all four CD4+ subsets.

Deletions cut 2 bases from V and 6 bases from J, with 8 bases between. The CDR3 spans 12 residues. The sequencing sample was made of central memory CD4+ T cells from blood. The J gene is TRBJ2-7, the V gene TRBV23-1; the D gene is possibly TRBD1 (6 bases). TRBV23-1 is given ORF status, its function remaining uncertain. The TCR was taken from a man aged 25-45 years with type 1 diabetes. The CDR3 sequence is CASSQNRVEQYF. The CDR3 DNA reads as TGCGCCAGCAGTCAAAACAGGGTCGAGCAGTACTTC.